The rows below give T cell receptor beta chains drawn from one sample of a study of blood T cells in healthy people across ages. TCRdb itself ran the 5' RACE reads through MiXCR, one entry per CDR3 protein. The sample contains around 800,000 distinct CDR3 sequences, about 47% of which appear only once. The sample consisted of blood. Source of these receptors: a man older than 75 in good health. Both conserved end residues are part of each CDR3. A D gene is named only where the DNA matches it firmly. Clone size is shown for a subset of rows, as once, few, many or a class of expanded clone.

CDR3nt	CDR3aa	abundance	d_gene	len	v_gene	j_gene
TGTGCCAGCAGCGACAGAACAGGGGACGAGCAGTACTTC	CASSDRTGDEQYF	.	TRBD1	13	TRBV6-2/TRBV6-3	TRBJ2-7
TGTGCCAGCATGCCGGGACTCTCTGGAAACACCATATATTTT	CASMPGLSGNTIYF	once	.	14	TRBV27	TRBJ1-3
TGTGCCAGCAGTGACAGGTCATTCTCCTACGAGCAGTACTTC	CASSDRSFSYEQYF	.	.	14	TRBV6-5	TRBJ2-7
TGTGCCAGCAGCTTAGATCCGGTACGGGATGAGCAGTTCTTC	CASSLDPVRDEQFF	few	.	14	TRBV7-9	TRBJ2-1
TGTGCCATCAGTGAGTCCGGATACACACAGGGAATTGAGCAGTACTTC	CAISESGYTQGIEQYF	.	.	16	TRBV10-3	TRBJ2-5
TGCAGTGCCACGGGACTAGCGTTCACCTACGAGCAGTACTTC	CSATGLAFTYEQYF	.	TRBD2	14	TRBV20-1	TRBJ2-7
TGTGCCAGCGGGGGACTTTCGAACACCAGGGAGCTGTTTTTT	CASGGLSNTRELFF	.	.	14	TRBV2	TRBJ2-2
TGTGCCAGCAGCTTACTCAGGACAGGGGACAATGAGCAGTTCTTC	CASSLLRTGDNEQFF	few	TRBD1	15	TRBV7-2	TRBJ2-1
TGTGCCAGCCACGCGGGAGGAAAAGCCTACGAGCAGTACTTC	CASHAGGKAYEQYF	few	TRBD2	14	TRBV3-1	TRBJ2-7
TGCAGTGCTAGTGCACCCGGGACTAGCGGGAGTTTGAATGAGCAGTTCTTC	CSASAPGTSGSLNEQFF	few	TRBD2	17	TRBV20-1	TRBJ2-1
TGTGCCAGCAGTTACCAATTTAGCTCCTACGAGCAGTACTTC	CASSYQFSSYEQYF	few	.	14	TRBV6-6	TRBJ2-7
TGCAGTGCTAGAGATGAGGTGATTCAAGTGGACACTGAAGCTTTCTTT	CSARDEVIQVDTEAFF	once	.	16	TRBV20-1	TRBJ1-1
TGTGCCAGCAGTGAAGCTTTTCGCGGAGGGTCCCAGTACTTC	CASSEAFRGGSQYF	.	.	14	TRBV6-1	TRBJ2-7
TGTGCCAGCAGTTACTGGGCCCACAGCGGGAGTGGAAATACGCAGTATTTT	CASSYWAHSGSGNTQYF	.	TRBD2	17	TRBV6-2/TRBV6-3	TRBJ2-3
TGCAGTGCTAGAGATGCGGGCCTGAGGGGTGACACCTTC	CSARDAGLRGDTF	once	.	13	TRBV20-1	TRBJ1-2
TGTGCCAGCAGACCCCATGGCGCGGGAGGCACCGGGGAGCTGTTTTTT	CASRPHGAGGTGELFF	.	TRBD2	16	TRBV28	TRBJ2-2
TGTGCCTGGAGTGTTACAGGGGGCACTGAAGCTTTCTTT	CAWSVTGGTEAFF	.	TRBD1	13	TRBV30	TRBJ1-1
TGTGCCAGCAGTTTAGTCCGGGGGGCGGGAGAGACCCAGTACTTC	CASSLVRGAGETQYF	.	.	15	TRBV27	TRBJ2-5
TGTGCCAGCAGCTTAGCGTTATGGCCAGCGGGTAATGAGCAGTTCTTC	CASSLALWPAGNEQFF	.	.	16	TRBV7-2	TRBJ2-1
TGTGCCAGCAGCTTAGATAGGGGCTTGGGGGAGACCCAGTACTTC	CASSLDRGLGETQYF	few	.	15	TRBV7-2	TRBJ2-5
TGTGCCAGCAGCGTTACAGGGTCCGAGCAGTACTTC	CASSVTGSEQYF	few	.	12	TRBV2	TRBJ2-7
TGTGCCAGCAGGGGACAGAGCTCCTACAATGAGCAGTTCTTC	CASRGQSSYNEQFF	.	TRBD1	14	TRBV14	TRBJ2-1
TGTGCCAGCAGGGCTAGGGACGGGAGCTCCTACGAGCAGTACTTC	CASRARDGSSYEQYF	.	.	15	TRBV28	TRBJ2-7
TGTGCCAGCAGCCCCTCGACGGCGGGAAACATTCAGTACTTC	CASSPSTAGNIQYF	once	.	14	TRBV7-8	TRBJ2-4
TGCGCCAGCAGCTCGGACGCGACGATCAACTATGGCTACACCTTC	CASSSDATINYGYTF	.	.	15	TRBV5-1	TRBJ1-2
TGCGCCAGCAGCACAAGCGGGCACATCTCCTACGAGCAGTACTTC	CASSTSGHISYEQYF	few	.	15	TRBV5-1	TRBJ2-7
TGTGCCAGCAGCCTGGGGACTAGCGGGGGCCTACAAGAGACCCAGTACTTC	CASSLGTSGGLQETQYF	.	TRBD2	17	TRBV7-2	TRBJ2-5
TGTGTCAGCAGTTCAGGGTCTAGCACAGATACGCAGTATTTT	CVSSSGSSTDTQYF	.	.	14	TRBV6-6	TRBJ2-3
TGTGCCAGCAGTTTCTCTGACAGGCCGAGGTGGAGAGAGCAGTACTTC	CASSFSDRPRWREQYF	.	.	16	TRBV6-5	TRBJ2-4
TGTGCCAGCACTCTAGACCAAACTGCCTCACAGGGGAAGACCCAGTACTTC	CASTLDQTASQGKTQYF	.	TRBD1	17	TRBV6-2/TRBV6-3	TRBJ2-5